This T cell receptor (beta chain) originates from a study of cytotoxic CD8 clonotypes in ibrutinib-treated CLL. The germline V gene encodes CDR1 SGHRS and CDR2 YFSETQ. The CDR3 extends over 15 amino acids. V lost 5 bases to trimming and J lost 7 bases; unmatched junction nucleotides: 13. Investigators sought sequencing depths of between 1 in 200,000 and 1 in 1 million T cells. Sequencing was performed with immunoSEQ multiplex PCR; in TCRdb, only in-frame clones are kept and a portion is missing. The table lists 150,000 to 200,000 clones, roughly four fifths of them singletons, with around 4.5% in the top ten. Genomic DNA in a quantity of about 2.2 micrograms was derived from cryopreserved PBMCs for TCR beta libraries. Points on this clone: Its antigen is as yet unknown.

Study-level points and caveats: Public clonotypes were rare and shrank or held steady on treatment. Before falling back toward baseline at progression, clonality had risen at the time of ibrutinib response.

This specimen was PBMCs, taken after 24 months of ibrutinib treatment. The rearrangement links TRBV5-1 to TRBJ2-3; 7 bases are shared with TRBD2. The sequence was collected from a human donor with chronic lymphocytic leukemia. The CDR3 protein is CASSRDYLTSNTQYF. For the CDR3, the DNA is TGCGCCAGCAGTCGGGACTACCTAACCAGTAATACGCAGTATTTT.